This T cell receptor beta chain is from a study of immune evolution from preneoplasia to lung adenocarcinoma. Study background: HLA loss of heterozygosity: over 5.5% AIS, about 15% MIA, more than 25% ADC, none AAH. Study-wide points: Clonality was highest in normal lung, lower in later-stage lesions apparently.

Patient tissue came from resections in Japan or China, 2014–2017. Macro-dissection enriched premalignant or tumor cells before nucleic acid extraction. A single count supports this clone. Its antigen is currently unknown. Repertoires were generated with immunoSEQ multiplex PCR, while TCRdb's copy carries only in-frame clones and drops some. This table holds over 4,500 clones, around nine tenths found once. From germline, CDR1 is SGHAT and CDR2 FQNNGV. This CDR3 region has 14 residues. V dropped 8 bases and J dropped 1 base, with 14 bases sitting between them. The sequenced material came from FFPE atypical adenomatous hyperplasia tissue from the lung. Subset denoted: atypical adenomatous hyperplasia (AAH), lung preneoplasia. The chain links TRBV11-2 to TRBJ2-5, with a weak D call TRBD1 (6 bases). The receptor comes from a person aged 65 to 85 with lung adenocarcinoma. CDR3 loop: CASATQGIQETQYF. CDR3 DNA: TGTGCCAGCGCAACTCAGGGGATCCAAGAGACCCAGTACTTC.